Listed here is a single T cell receptor beta chain. The target of this receptor is not known. It has no much larger one-base neighbor in the sample; base qualities were not kept. Trimming at the junction amounts to 3 bases on V and 3 bases on J, and the germline ends lie 3 bases apart. The CDR1 and CDR2 encoded by the germline V gene (reference sequence) are SEHNR and FQNEAQ. From cysteine to phenylalanine, the CDR3 is 11 amino acids long. CDR3 DNA only is kept here, 33 bases in frame from base 1. The data stem from a study of neoadjuvant nivolumab and ipilimumab in lung cancer (TCRdb year 2020). Regarding the complete study: In the NEOSTAR trial, nivolumab was administered intravenously at 3 mg/kg on days 1, 15 and 29, and the combination arm also received ipilimumab 1 mg/kg on day 1 only. The primary endpoint of the trial was the rate of major pathologic response (MPR) in the intention-to-treat population of each study arm. Of the 45 or so patients with operable NSCLC treated in the trial, approximately 23 were randomized to nivolumab monotherapy and approximately 20 to nivolumab plus ipilimumab. TCR repertoires were compared between pretherapy (baseline) peripheral blood and tumors resected at surgery after neoadjuvant immune checkpoint blockade. Matched pretherapy and resected tumor pairs were analyzed from seven patients, of whom four had been treated with nivolumab and three with nivolumab plus ipilimumab. What the research found in general, with its limitations: From pretherapy to surgery, increases in tumor T-cell richness and clonality were observed in three of three dual-therapy tumors but in only two of four nivolumab-treated tumors. A small number of samples was subjected to TCR sequencing. There was no significant correlation between TCR clonality and pathologic tumor regression, and just a single major-pathologic-response sample was available for the clonality-regression analysis. TCR richness and clonality were greater in resected tumors than in tumor-adjacent uninvolved lung, and increases were seen in more dual-therapy-treated tumors. TCR richness in pretherapy blood showed a positive correlation with richness in tumors resected after neoadjuvant therapy (Spearman R of about 0.82).

The library was built by means of the immunoSEQ multiplex PCR assay. On the study's bioinformatics: Repertoires were summarized by richness and clonality, and significantly expanded and contracted clones were identified between pre- and post-therapy samples. Held by TCRdb, this immuneACCESS table contains in-frame sequences only and omits some clones. Under half of the omission traces to an unresolved V gene where checked; the cause of the rest is unknown. V and J calls and clone size come straight from that table; D and trimming were deduced from the DNA. The sample table contains fewer than 35,000 clones; only one count was recorded for around 80% of them. The ten top clones hold approximately 5.9% of the sample. The time point label of this sample denotes: pretherapy, before neoadjuvant immune checkpoint inhibitors. Samples were obtained from the phase 2 randomized NEOSTAR trial, in which neoadjuvant nivolumab or nivolumab plus ipilimumab followed by surgery was tested in operable NSCLC.

This TCR derives from an adult with non-small cell lung cancer. The V and J genes are TRBV7-9 and TRBJ2-7; no D gene call is confident. This sample comprised peripheral blood, obtained before neoadjuvant nivolumab, alone or with ipilimumab. Here the CDR3 is given as CASSFSYEQYF. DNA sequence: TGTGCCAGCAGCTTTAGCTACGAGCAGTACTTC.